One TCR beta chain is described in this entry. Its target is not known. The same CDR3 arises from other DNA sequences in this sample as well. The record originates from a study of shared clonotypes between healthy human individuals. Study as a whole: Each donor had three CD4 naive, three CD4 memory, two CD8 naive and one CD8 memory plate.

Germline V gene sequence: CDR1 SGHTA, CDR2 FQGTGA. The CDR3 covers 13 residues. V was shortened by 5 bases and J by 2 bases, with 9 bases between the two germline ends. Notes on the study in general: The authors sampled blood alone, and tissue repertoires likely differ.

For sorted subsets, about 190 ng DNA per replicate equaled roughly 29,000 T cell genomes. Clones were read by immunoSEQ multiplex PCR, and TCRdb kept only the in-frame ones, dropping some. The sample lists over 2 million clones; around 93% were seen once. The donor population consisted of healthy HIV-negative adults with no recent acute infections or vaccinations. This sequence originates from a man aged 18-30 years in good health. Some clones in this sample may be carry-over from other donors' samples. The sample was naive CD4+ T cells from PBMCs. Indicated subset: CD45RA+ positively selected. This rearrangement joins TRBV7-3 to TRBJ2-5; D possibly corresponds to TRBD1 (5 bases). CDR3 protein: CASSRRVQETQYF. CDR3 in DNA: TGTGCCAGCAGCCGCAGGGTTCAAGAGACCCAGTACTTC. Combining the CDR3 with reference TRBV7-3 and TRBJ2-5 gives the whole variable domain GAGVSQTPSNKVTEKGKYVELRCDPISGHTALYWYRQSLGQGPEFLIYFQGTGAADDSGLPNDRFFAVRPEGSVSTLKIQRTERGDSAVYLCASSRRVQETQYFGPGTRLLVL.